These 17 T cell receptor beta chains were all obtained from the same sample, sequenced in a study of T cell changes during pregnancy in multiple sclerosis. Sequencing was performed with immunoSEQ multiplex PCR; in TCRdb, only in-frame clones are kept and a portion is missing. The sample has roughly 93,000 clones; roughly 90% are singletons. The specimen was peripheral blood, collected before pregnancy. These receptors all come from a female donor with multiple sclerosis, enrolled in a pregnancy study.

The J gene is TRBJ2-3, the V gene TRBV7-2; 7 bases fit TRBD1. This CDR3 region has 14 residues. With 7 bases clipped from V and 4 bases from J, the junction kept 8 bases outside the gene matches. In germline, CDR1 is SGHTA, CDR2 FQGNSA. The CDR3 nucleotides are TGTGCCAGCATTCTAGGGGGCTCCGCAGATACGCAGTATTTT. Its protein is CASILGGSADTQYF.

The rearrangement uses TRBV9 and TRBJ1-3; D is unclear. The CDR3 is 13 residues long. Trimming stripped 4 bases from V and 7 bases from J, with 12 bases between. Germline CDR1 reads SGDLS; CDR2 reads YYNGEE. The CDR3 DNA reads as TGTGCCAGCAGCTTACCAGGTGGGAACACCATATATTTT. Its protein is CASSLPGGNTIYF. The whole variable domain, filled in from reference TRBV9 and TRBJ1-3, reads DSGVTQTPKHLITATGQRVTLRCSPRSGDLSVYWYQQSLDQGLQFLIQYYNGEERAKGNILERFSAQQFPDLHSELNLSSLELGDSALYFCASSLPGGNTIYFGEGSWLTVV.

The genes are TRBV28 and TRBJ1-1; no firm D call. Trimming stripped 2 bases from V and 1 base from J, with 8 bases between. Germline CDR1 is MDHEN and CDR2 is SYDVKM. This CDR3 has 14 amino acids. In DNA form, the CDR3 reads TGTGCCAGCAGTTTACAGGTATCGAACACTGAAGCTTTCTTT. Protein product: CASSLQVSNTEAFF.

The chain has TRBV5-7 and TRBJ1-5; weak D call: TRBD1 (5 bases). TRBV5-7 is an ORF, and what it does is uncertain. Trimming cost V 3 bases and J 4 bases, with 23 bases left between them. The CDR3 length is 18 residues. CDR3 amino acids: CASSWGYKGKSGNQPQHF. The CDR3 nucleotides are TGTGCCAGCAGCTGGGGCTATAAGGGGAAGAGTGGGAATCAGCCCCAGCATTTT.

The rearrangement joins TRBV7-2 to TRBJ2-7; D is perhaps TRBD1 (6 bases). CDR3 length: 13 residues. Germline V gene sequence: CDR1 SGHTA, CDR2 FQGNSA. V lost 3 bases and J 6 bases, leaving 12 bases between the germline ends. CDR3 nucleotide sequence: TGTGCCAGCAGCTTCACAGGGAGAGGCGAGCAGTACTTC. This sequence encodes CASSFTGRGEQYF.

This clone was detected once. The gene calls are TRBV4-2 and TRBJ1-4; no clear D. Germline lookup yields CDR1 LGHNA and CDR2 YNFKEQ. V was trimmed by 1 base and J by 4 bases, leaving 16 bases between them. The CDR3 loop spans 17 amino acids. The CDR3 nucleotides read TGTGCCAGCAGCCAAGTTAATATTGCTCGGGATAATGAAAAACTGTTTTTT. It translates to CASSQVNIARDNEKLFF.

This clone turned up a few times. The CDR3 spells CASSPQYRVSSYNEQFF. CDR3 nucleotide sequence: TGTGCCAGCAGCCCACAGTACAGGGTCAGCTCCTACAATGAGCAGTTCTTC. The V gene is TRBV9, the J gene TRBJ2-1; a possible D gene is TRBD1 (6 bases). The V end lost 4 bases, the J end lost 0 bases, and 17 bases lay between the germline ends. The CDR3 length is 17 residues. Germline CDR1 is SGDLS and CDR2 is YYNGEE.

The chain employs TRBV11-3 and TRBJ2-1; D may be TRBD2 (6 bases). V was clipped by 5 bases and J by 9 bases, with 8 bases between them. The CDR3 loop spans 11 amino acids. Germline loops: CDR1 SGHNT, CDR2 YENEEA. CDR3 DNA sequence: TGTGCCAGCAGCCTGGGGGGTGAGCAGTTCTTC. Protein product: CASSLGGEQFF.

CDR3 DNA: TGTGCCAGCAGCTCGCTGACAGGGCGGCCCCAGCATTTT. Its translation is CASSSLTGRPQHF. The chain has TRBV7-2 and TRBJ1-5; 7 nucleotides align to TRBD1. From germline, CDR1 is SGHTA and CDR2 FQGNSA. The J segment lost 9 bases and the V segment lost 4 bases, leaving 6 bases of the junction unmatched. The CDR3 has 13 amino acids.

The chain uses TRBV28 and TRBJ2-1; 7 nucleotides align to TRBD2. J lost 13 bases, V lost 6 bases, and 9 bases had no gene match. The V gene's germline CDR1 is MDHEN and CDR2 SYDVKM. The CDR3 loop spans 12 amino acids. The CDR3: CASSSTSGNQFF. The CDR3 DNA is TGTGCCAGCAGCTCGACAAGCGGGAACCAGTTCTTC. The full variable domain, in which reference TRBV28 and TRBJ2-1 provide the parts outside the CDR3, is DVKVTQSSRYLVKRTGEKVFLECVQDMDHENMFWYRQDPGLGLRLIYFSYDVKMKEKGDIPEGYSVSREKKERFSLILESASTNQTSMYLCASSSTSGNQFFGPGTRLTVL.

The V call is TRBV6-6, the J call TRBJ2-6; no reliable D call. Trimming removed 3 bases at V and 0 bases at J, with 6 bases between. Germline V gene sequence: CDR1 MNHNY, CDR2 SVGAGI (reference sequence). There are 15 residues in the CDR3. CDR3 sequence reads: CASSYGSSGANVLTF. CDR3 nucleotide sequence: TGTGCCAGCAGTTATGGTAGCTCTGGGGCCAACGTCCTGACTTTC.

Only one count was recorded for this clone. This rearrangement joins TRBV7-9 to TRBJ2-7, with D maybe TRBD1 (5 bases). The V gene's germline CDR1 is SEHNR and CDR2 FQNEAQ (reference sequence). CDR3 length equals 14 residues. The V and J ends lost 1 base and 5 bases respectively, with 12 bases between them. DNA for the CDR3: TGTGCCAGCAGCTTAGTGTCCAGGGCCCACGAGCAGTACTTC. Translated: CASSLVSRAHEQYF.

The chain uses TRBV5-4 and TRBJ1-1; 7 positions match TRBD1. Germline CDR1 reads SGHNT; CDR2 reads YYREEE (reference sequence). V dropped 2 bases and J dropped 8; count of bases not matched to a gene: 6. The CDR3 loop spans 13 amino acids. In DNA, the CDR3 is TGTGCCAGCAGCTTTTCCCAGGGGGGAGAAGCTTTCTTT. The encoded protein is CASSFSQGGEAFF.

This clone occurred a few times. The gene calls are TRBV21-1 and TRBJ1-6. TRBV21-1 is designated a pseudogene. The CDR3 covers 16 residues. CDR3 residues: CASSKVVGGVDSPLHF. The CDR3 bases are TGTGCCAGCAGCAAGGTAGTAGGAGGGGTTGACTCACCCCTCCACTTT.

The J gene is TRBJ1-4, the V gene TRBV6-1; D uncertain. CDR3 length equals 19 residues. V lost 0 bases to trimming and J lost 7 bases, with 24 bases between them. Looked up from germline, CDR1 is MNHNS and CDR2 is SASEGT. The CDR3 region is CASSEALPTLTQSREKLFF. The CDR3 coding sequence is TGTGCCAGCAGTGAAGCGCTTCCCACCCTAACACAGTCTCGTGAAAAACTGTTTTTT.

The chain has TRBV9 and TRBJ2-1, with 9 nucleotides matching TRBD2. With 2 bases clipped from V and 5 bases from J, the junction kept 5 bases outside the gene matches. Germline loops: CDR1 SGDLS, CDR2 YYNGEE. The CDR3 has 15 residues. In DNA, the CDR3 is TGTGCCAGCAGCGTGGCTAGCGGGATGAACAATGAGCAGTTCTTC. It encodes CASSVASGMNNEQFF.

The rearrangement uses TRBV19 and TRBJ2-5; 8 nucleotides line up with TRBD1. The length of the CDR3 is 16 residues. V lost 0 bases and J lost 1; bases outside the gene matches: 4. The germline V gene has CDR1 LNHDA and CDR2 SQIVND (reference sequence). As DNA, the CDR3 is TGTGCCAGTAGTATAGAGGCAGGGGGCTTCCAAGAGACCCAGTACTTC. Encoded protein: CASSIEAGGFQETQYF.